Listed here is a single T cell receptor (beta chain). Antigen: not known. This table comes from immunoSEQ multiplex PCR, and its TCRdb copy is limited to in-frame clones, with some not included. Of 100,000 to 150,000 clones listed, approximately 90% are singletons. This entry is derived from a study of T cell responses to AZD1222 COVID-19 vaccine. Regarding the study as a whole: In a largely white British group with more females than males, clonal diversity was possibly underestimated. Increased Spike-specific TCR breadth and depth were observed after two AZD1222 doses. Among spike-specific TCRs, nearly half reportedly target unmutated variant regions.

CDR1 and CDR2 (germline): MDHEN, SYDVKM. The V and J ends lost 4 bases and 7 bases respectively, with 8 bases between them. This CDR3 region has 11 residues. The TCR was taken from an adult in good health. The sample in question was peripheral blood, obtained on day 0 of AZD1222 vaccination. The chain combines TRBV28 with TRBJ2-7; D remains unclear. CDR3 coding DNA: TGTGCCAGCAGTTCTAGTGTTGAGCAGTACTTC. Translating it yields CASSSSVEQYF.